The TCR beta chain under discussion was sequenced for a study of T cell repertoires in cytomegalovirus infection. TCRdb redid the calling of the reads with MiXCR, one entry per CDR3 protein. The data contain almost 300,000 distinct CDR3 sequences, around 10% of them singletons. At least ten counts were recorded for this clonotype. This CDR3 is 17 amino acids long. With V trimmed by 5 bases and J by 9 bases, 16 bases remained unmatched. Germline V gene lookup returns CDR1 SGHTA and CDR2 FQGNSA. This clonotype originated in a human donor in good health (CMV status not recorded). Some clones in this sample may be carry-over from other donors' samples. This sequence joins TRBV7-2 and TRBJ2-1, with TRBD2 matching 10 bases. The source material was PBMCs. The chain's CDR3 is CASSPSRGAGGLGEQFF. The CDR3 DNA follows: TGTGCCAGCAGCCCGTCGCGGGGAGCGGGGGGGCTCGGTGAGCAGTTCTTC.